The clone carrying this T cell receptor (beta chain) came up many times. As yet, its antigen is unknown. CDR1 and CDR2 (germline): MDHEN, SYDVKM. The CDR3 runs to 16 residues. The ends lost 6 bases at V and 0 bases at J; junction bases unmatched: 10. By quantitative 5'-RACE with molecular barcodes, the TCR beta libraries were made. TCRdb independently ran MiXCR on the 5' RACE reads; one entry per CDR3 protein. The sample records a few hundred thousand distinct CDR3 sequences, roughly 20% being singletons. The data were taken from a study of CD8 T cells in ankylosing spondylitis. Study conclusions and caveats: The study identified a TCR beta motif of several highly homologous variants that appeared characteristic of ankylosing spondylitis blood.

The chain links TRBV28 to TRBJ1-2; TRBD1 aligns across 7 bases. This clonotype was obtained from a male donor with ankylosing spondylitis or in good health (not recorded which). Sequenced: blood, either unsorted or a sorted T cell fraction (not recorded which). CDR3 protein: CASSPNGQEANYGYTF. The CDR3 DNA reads TGTGCCAGCAGCCCTAACGGACAGGAAGCTAACTATGGCTACACCTTC.